These T cell receptor beta chains were read from a single sample in a study of T cells in Graves' hyperthyroidism and ophthalmopathy. In TCRdb, the multiplex PCR reads were re-called with MiXCR into one record per CDR3 protein. The sample lists roughly 600,000 distinct CDR3 sequences, about 14% occurring once. Sequenced material: blood. The receptors derive from a woman aged 45 to 65 with Graves' ophthalmopathy. Each CDR3 is given with its conserved first and last residue. A D gene is named only where the DNA matches it firmly. A row's size may be missing; if present it is once, few, many or a size class.

TRBV4-2,NA,TRBD2,TRBJ2-2,CASSQGLARVRGGELFF,TGTGCCAGCAGCCAAGGACTAGCGAGGGTTCGAGGCGGGGAGCTGTTTTTT
TRBV5-1,NA,TRBD1,TRBJ2-1,CASSLWDRWINEQFF,TGCGCCAGCAGCTTGTGGGACAGGTGGATCAATGAGCAGTTCTTC
TRBV5-4,many,NA,TRBJ2-5,CASSLGQGGSETQYF,TGTGCCAGCAGCTTGGGACAGGGAGGATCAGAGACCCAGTACTTC
TRBV11-2,NA,NA,TRBJ2-7,CASSGQGGNEQYF,TGTGCCAGCAGTGGACAGGGAGGGAACGAGCAGTACTTC
TRBV9,few,NA,TRBJ2-2,CASSVGGSGTGELFF,TGTGCCAGCAGCGTGGGCGGGTCTGGGACCGGGGAGCTGTTTTTT
TRBV27,few,NA,TRBJ1-1,CASSTGLPNTEAFF,TGTGCCAGCAGTACGGGGCTTCCGAACACTGAAGCTTTCTTT
TRBV27,many,NA,TRBJ2-7,CASSLFVGQGKDEQYF,TGTGCCAGCAGTTTATTCGTAGGGCAGGGTAAGGACGAGCAGTACTTC
TRBV5-5,few,NA,TRBJ2-5,CASSPASNQETQYF,TGTGCCAGCAGCCCGGCTAGTAATCAAGAGACCCAGTACTTC
TRBV19,NA,NA,TRBJ2-2,CASSTKADTGELFF,TGTGCCAGTAGTACCAAGGCAGACACCGGGGAGCTGTTTTTT
TRBV4-2,few,TRBD2,TRBJ2-5,CASSQGNRLARYF,TGTGCCAGCAGCCAGGGGAACCGACTAGCTCGGTACTTC
TRBV29-1,many,TRBD2,TRBJ2-5,CSVGGLAGGVGETQYF,TGCAGCGTTGGGGGGCTAGCGGGAGGGGTCGGAGAGACCCAGTACTTC
TRBV10-2,NA,NA,TRBJ1-6,CASTDRTAHNSPLHF,TGCGCCAGCACCGACCGGACAGCCCATAATTCACCCCTCCACTTT
TRBV20-1,many,NA,TRBJ2-7,CSARDPRGRPYEQYF,TGCAGTGCTAGAGATCCGCGGGGTCGCCCCTACGAGCAGTACTTC
TRBV11-3,few,NA,TRBJ2-2,CASSSGGPHGELFF,TGTGCCAGCAGCTCCGGAGGGCCCCACGGGGAGCTGTTTTTT
TRBV28,many,NA,TRBJ1-6,CASSLTQGANSPLHF,TGTGCCAGCAGTTTGACACAGGGCGCCAATTCACCCCTCCACTTT
TRBV24-1,NA,NA,TRBJ2-2,CATSDPSSPANTGELFF,TGTGCCACCAGTGATCCGAGCTCCCCCGCGAACACCGGGGAGCTGTTTTTT
TRBV29-1,few,NA,TRBJ1-4,CSGLQGGTNEKLFF,TGCAGCGGCCTTCAGGGAGGAACTAATGAAAAACTGTTTTTT
TRBV5-1,NA,TRBD2,TRBJ2-3,CASGTSAQDTQYF,TGCGCCAGCGGGACTAGCGCCCAGGATACGCAGTATTTT
TRBV30,many,NA,TRBJ2-7,CAWSSESLGYYEQYF,TGTGCCTGGAGTTCAGAGTCCTTAGGGTACTACGAGCAGTACTTC
TRBV20-1,many,TRBD2,TRBJ2-2,CSASSGRADGELFF,TGCAGTGCCTCCAGCGGGAGGGCCGACGGGGAGCTGTTTTTT
TRBV5-1,many,NA,TRBJ1-1,CATRGQNTEAFF,TGCGCCACAAGAGGCCAGAACACTGAAGCTTTCTTT
TRBV14,NA,NA,TRBJ2-3,CASRRRVGTDTQYF,TGTGCCAGCAGACGCAGGGTCGGCACAGATACGCAGTATTTT
TRBV19,few,NA,TRBJ2-2,CASRVTGFDGELFF,TGTGCCAGTAGGGTTACGGGGTTCGACGGGGAGCTGTTTTTT
TRBV7-2,NA,TRBD1,TRBJ2-5,CASSLEQGAETQYF,TGTGCCAGCAGCTTAGAACAGGGGGCAGAGACCCAGTACTTC
TRBV5-1,many,NA,TRBJ2-3,CASSLVDGTVRRTDTQYF,TGCGCCAGCAGCTTGGTTGACGGAACGGTCCGACGCACAGATACGCAGTATTTT
TRBV7-9,NA,NA,TRBJ2-1,CASSLAQGGEQSF,TGTGCCAGCAGCTTAGCGCAGGGCGGTGAGCAGTCCTTC
TRBV7-9,NA,NA,TRBJ1-5,CASAGGQNNQPQHF,TGTGCCAGCGCGGGGGGCCAGAACAATCAGCCCCAGCATTTT
TRBV28,NA,NA,TRBJ2-7,CASSAFAGRDEQYF,TGTGCCAGCAGTGCCTTTGCGGGACGCGACGAGCAGTACTTC
TRBV12-3/TRBV12-4,NA,NA,TRBJ2-1,CASSLVVQKYNEQFF,TGTGCCAGCAGTTTAGTTGTACAAAAATACAATGAGCAGTTCTTC
TRBV28,once,TRBD1,TRBJ1-6,CASSPPGDRGRSPLHF,TGTGCCAGCAGCCCTCCCGGGGACAGGGGACGCTCACCCCTCCACTTT
TRBV12-3/TRBV12-4,many,TRBD2,TRBJ2-1,CASSVGLAGAVVYNEQFF,TGTGCCAGCAGTGTCGGACTAGCGGGAGCAGTTGTCTACAATGAGCAGTTCTTC
TRBV20-1,NA,NA,TRBJ1-6,CSASVGHSYNSPLHF,TGCAGTGCTAGTGTAGGTCACTCCTATAATTCACCCCTCCACTTT
TRBV28,few,NA,TRBJ1-6,CASSGPEDNSPLHF,TGTGCCAGCAGTGGTCCCGAGGACAATTCACCCCTCCACTTT
TRBV12-3/TRBV12-4,many,NA,TRBJ1-1,CASSLGGGQRFEAFF,TGTGCCAGCAGTTTGGGCGGGGGCCAACGTTTTGAAGCTTTCTTT
TRBV11-2,many,NA,TRBJ2-3,CASSLEYRATQYF,TGTGCCAGCAGCTTAGAGTACAGGGCTACGCAGTATTTT
TRBV6-2/TRBV6-3,few,TRBD2,TRBJ2-7,CASKDVSHAGELYEQYF,TGTGCCAGCAAGGACGTCTCCCATGCGGGAGAATTGTACGAGCAGTACTTC
TRBV11-2,many,NA,TRBJ1-2,CASSVGIGYTF,TGTGCCAGCAGCGTGGGGATTGGCTACACCTTC
TRBV7-2,NA,TRBD1,TRBJ1-2,CASSQDRELPYGYTF,TGTGCCAGCAGCCAGGACAGGGAGCTCCCCTATGGCTACACCTTC
TRBV6-2/TRBV6-3,NA,NA,TRBJ1-1,CASSFGAGEATEAFF,TGTGCCAGCAGTTTCGGGGCGGGGGAGGCCACTGAAGCTTTCTTT
TRBV7-2,many,TRBD1,TRBJ2-3,CASRKPGQGAAAGGQRDTQYF,TGTGCCAGCAGAAAACCGGGACAGGGGGCGGCTGCGGGAGGGCAGAGAGATACGCAGTATTTT
TRBV27,NA,NA,TRBJ1-3,CASSFRGAAGNTIYF,TGTGCCAGCAGTTTTCGGGGGGCGGCTGGAAACACCATATATTTT
TRBV3-1,many,TRBD1,TRBJ1-1,CASSRRTGGGNTEAFF,TGTGCCAGCAGCCGTCGGACAGGAGGGGGGAACACTGAAGCTTTCTTT
TRBV19,few,NA,TRBJ2-1,CASSIGTGESYNEQFF,TGTGCCAGTAGTATAGGAACAGGCGAATCCTACAATGAGCAGTTCTTC
TRBV20-1,NA,NA,TRBJ1-1,CSASAIRNTEAFF,TGCAGTGCTAGTGCCATAAGAAACACTGAAGCTTTCTTT
TRBV27,many,TRBD2,TRBJ2-5,CASSLSGRADETQYF,TGTGCCAGCAGTTTAAGTGGGAGGGCCGATGAGACCCAGTACTTC
TRBV20-1,NA,NA,TRBJ2-7,CSARDIALFGNEQYF,TGCAGTGCTAGAGATATAGCTTTATTTGGAAACGAGCAGTACTTC
TRBV5-1,few,NA,TRBJ2-6,CASSPQGIRGANVLTF,TGCGCCAGCAGCCCCCAGGGAATCCGTGGGGCCAACGTCCTGACTTTC
TRBV28,many,NA,TRBJ1-6,CASSPYKGRDQSSYNSPLHF,TGTGCCAGCAGTCCTTACAAGGGGAGGGACCAGAGCTCCTATAATTCACCCCTCCACTTT
TRBV25-1,NA,NA,TRBJ2-1,CASSEPGPPANEQFF,TGTGCCAGCAGTGAACCGGGACCCCCGGCCAATGAGCAGTTCTTC
TRBV6-8,few,TRBD2,TRBJ2-4,CASISMTSIGNIQYF,TGTGCCAGCATTTCCATGACTAGCATTGGAAACATTCAGTACTTC
TRBV5-1,many,NA,TRBJ1-5,CASSLQGIGNQPQHF,TGCGCCAGCAGCTTGCAGGGCATCGGCAATCAGCCCCAGCATTTT